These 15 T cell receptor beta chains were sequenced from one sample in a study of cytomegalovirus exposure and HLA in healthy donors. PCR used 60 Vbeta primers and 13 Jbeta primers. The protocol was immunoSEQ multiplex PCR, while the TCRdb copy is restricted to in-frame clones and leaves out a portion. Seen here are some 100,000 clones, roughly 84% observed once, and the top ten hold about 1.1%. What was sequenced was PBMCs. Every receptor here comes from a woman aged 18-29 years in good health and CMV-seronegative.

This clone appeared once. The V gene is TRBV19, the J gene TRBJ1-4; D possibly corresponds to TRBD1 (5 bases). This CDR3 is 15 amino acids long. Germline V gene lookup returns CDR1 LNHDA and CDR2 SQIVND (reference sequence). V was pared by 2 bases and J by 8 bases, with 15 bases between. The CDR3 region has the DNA TGTGCCAGTAGTATATCTCCCACAACAGGCGAAAAACTGTTTTTT. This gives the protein CASSISPTTGEKLFF.

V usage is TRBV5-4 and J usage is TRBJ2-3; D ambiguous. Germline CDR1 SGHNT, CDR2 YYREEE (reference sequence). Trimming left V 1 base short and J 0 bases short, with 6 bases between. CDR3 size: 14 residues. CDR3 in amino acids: CASSLHVSTDTQYF. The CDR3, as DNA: TGTGCCAGCAGCTTGCATGTCAGCACAGATACGCAGTATTTT. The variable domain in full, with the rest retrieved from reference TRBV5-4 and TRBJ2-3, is ETGVTQSPTHLIKTRGQQVTLRCSSQSGHNTVSWYQQALGQGPQFIFQYYREEENGRGNFPPRFSGLQFPNYSSELNVNALELDDSALYLCASSLHVSTDTQYFGPGTRLTVL.

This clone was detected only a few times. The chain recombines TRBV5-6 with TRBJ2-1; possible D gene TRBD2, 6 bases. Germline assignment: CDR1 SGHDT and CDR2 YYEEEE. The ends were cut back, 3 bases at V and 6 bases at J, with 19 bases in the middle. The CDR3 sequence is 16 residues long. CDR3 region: CASSSSPGSTPNEQFF. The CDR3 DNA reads TGTGCCAGCAGCTCCTCCCCCGGGAGTACCCCCAATGAGCAGTTCTTC.

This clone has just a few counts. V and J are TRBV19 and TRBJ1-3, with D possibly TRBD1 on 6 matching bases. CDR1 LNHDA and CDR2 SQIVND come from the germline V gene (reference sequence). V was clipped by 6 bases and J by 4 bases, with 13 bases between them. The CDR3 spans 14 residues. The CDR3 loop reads CASRDTGTGNTIYF. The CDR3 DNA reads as TGTGCCAGTAGGGATACAGGGACAGGAAACACCATATATTTT.

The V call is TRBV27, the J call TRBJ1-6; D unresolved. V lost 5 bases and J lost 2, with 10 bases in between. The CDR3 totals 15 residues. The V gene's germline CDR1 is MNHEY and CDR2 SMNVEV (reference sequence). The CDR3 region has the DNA TGTGCCAGCAGTCCCACTCGAACCTATAATTCACCCCTCCACTTT. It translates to CASSPTRTYNSPLHF.

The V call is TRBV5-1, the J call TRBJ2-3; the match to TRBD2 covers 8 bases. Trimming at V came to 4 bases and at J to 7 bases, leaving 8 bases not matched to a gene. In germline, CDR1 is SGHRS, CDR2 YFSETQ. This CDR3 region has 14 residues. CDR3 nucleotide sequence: TGCGCCAGCAGCCTCGGGGGGGCAGGAAATACGCAGTATTTT. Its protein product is CASSLGGAGNTQYF.

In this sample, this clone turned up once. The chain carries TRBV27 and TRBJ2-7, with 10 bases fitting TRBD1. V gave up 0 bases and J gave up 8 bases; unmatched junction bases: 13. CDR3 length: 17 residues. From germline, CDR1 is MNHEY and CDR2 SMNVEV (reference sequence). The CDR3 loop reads CASSLSSRTGGPTKQYF. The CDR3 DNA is TGTGCCAGCAGTTTATCCTCCCGGACAGGGGGTCCTACGAAGCAGTACTTC.

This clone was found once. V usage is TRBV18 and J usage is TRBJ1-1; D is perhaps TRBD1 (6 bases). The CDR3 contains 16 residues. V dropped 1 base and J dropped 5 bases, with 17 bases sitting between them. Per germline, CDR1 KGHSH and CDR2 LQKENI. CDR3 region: CASSPRSQGGQTEAFF. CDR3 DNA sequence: TGTGCCAGCTCACCACGGTCACAGGGAGGGCAAACTGAAGCTTTCTTT.

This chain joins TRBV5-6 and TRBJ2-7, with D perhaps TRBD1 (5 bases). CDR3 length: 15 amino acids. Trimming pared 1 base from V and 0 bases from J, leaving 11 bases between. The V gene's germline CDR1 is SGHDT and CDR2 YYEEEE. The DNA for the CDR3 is TGTGCCAGCAGCTTGTTGCCAGGGCGCTCCTACGAGCAGTACTTC. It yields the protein CASSLLPGRSYEQYF.

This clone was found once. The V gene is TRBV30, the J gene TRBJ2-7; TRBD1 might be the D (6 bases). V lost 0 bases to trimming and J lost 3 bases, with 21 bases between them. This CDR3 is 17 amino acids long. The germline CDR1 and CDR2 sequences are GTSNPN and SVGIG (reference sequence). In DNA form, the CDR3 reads TGTGCCTGGAGTGTTGGTATCGGGGACAAGGAGGACTACGAGCAGTACTTC. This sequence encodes CAWSVGIGDKEDYEQYF.

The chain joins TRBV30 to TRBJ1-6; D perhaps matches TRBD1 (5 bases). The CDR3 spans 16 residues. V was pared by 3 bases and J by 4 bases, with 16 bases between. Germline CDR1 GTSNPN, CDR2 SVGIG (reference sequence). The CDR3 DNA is TGTGCCTGGAGGCGGTCAGGGAACCTTTATAATTCACCCCTCCACTTT. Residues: CAWRRSGNLYNSPLHF.

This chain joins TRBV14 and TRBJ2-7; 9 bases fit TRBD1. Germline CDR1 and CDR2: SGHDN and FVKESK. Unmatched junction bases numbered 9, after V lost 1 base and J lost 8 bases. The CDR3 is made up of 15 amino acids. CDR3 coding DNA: TGTGCCAGCAGCCAAGGTCCCGGGACAGGGTCTAAGCAGTACTTC. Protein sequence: CASSQGPGTGSKQYF.

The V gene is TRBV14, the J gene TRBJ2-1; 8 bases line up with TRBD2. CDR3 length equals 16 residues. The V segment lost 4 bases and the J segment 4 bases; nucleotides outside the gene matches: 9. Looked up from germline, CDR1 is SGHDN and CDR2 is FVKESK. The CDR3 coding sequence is TGTGCCAGCAGCCTCTTGGGGGCGGGAGGTTACAATGAGCAGTTCTTC. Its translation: CASSLLGAGGYNEQFF.

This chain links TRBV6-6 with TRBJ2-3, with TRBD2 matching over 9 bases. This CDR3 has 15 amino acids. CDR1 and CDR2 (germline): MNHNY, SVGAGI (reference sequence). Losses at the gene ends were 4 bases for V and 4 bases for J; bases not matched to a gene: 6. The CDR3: CASSSLAGPADTQYF. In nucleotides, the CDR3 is TGTGCCAGCAGTTCGCTAGCGGGGCCCGCAGATACGCAGTATTTT.

The CDR3 loop is CASSLCSPRLGNTIYF. CDR3 nucleotides: TGCGCCAGCAGCTTGTGTTCGCCCCGACTGGGAAACACCATATATTTT. The chain links TRBV5-1 to TRBJ1-3, with D unclear. Germline V gene sequence: CDR1 SGHRS, CDR2 YFSETQ. This CDR3 is built from 16 residues. Trimming cost V 1 base and J 4 bases, with 15 bases left between them.